Below are 29 T cell receptor beta chains sequenced from a single sample in a study of blood T cell repertoires in COVID-19. The repertoire was sequenced with immunoSEQ multiplex PCR; TCRdb's copy has only in-frame clones and lacks some. Of hundreds of thousands of clones listed, about 89% were seen once; the top ten hold approximately 3%. Sequencing input: peripheral blood. The source is a woman aged 25 to 39 with COVID-19, enrolled during active disease.

The CDR3 coding sequence is TGTGCCAGCAGCTTCACGGGGTACACTGAAGCTTTCTTT. As protein: CASSFTGYTEAFF. The V and J genes are TRBV11-3 and TRBJ1-1; D call uncertain. Trimming removed 3 bases from V and 3 bases from J, with 8 bases in between. Germline V gene sequence: CDR1 SGHNT, CDR2 YENEEA. This CDR3 spans 13 amino acids.

The rearrangement uses TRBV28 and TRBJ1-6, with TRBD1 identical over 8 bases. Trimming removed 6 bases from V and 10 bases from J; junction bases left unmatched: 11. CDR3 length: 15 amino acids. CDR1 and CDR2 from the germline V gene are MDHEN and SYDVKM. The DNA of the CDR3 is TGTGCCAGCAGGCCTGACAGGGGCCAAGGGTCACCCCTCCACTTT. Amino acids: CASRPDRGQGSPLHF.

The V and J genes are TRBV27 and TRBJ1-5, with 8 positions matching TRBD1. J lost 0 bases, V lost 4 bases, and 8 bases had no gene match. Germline CDR1 MNHEY, CDR2 SMNVEV (reference sequence). CDR3 size: 17 residues. CDR3 region: CASSSSGGRYSNQPQHF. Written as DNA, the CDR3 is TGTGCCAGCAGTTCATCAGGGGGCCGATATAGCAATCAGCCCCAGCATTTT.

J is TRBJ2-3 and V is TRBV10-3; a weak D match, TRBD2 (6 bases). Looked up from germline, CDR1 is ENHRY and CDR2 is SYGVKD. The CDR3 has 20 amino acids. V lost 0 bases to trimming and J lost 4 bases, with 26 bases between them. CDR3 in DNA: TGTGCCATCAGTGAGTCCCTTCGTTTGACTAGAGTCAAGGCCGCAGATACGCAGTATTTT. As protein: CAISESLRLTRVKAADTQYF.

This clone was found once. The J gene is TRBJ2-7, the V gene TRBV10-1, with 14 bases lining up with TRBD2. The CDR3 runs 17 residues. The junction had 5 bases not matched to a gene; V was cut back by 2 bases and J by 2 bases. From germline, CDR1 is WNHNN and CDR2 SYGVQD (reference sequence). In DNA, the CDR3 is TGCGCCAGCAGTGAGCCAAGGACTAGCGGGAGGCCCTACGAGCAGTACGTC. Protein sequence: CASSEPRTSGRPYEQYV.

The genes are TRBV29-1 and TRBJ2-3, with D maybe TRBD1 (7 bases). The V end lost 7 bases, the J end lost 2 bases, and 13 bases lay between the germline ends. This CDR3 has 13 residues. Germline V gene lookup returns CDR1 SQVTM and CDR2 ANQGSEA. CDR3 in DNA: TGCAGCGCTGCGGGACAGTACACAGATACGCAGTATTTT. Protein product: CSAAGQYTDTQYF.

This clone has only one observation. This sequence joins TRBV27 and TRBJ1-1; D ambiguous. The germline V and J ends were trimmed by 0 bases and 9 bases, with 11 bases remaining between them. The CDR3 has 13 residues. Germline CDR1 and CDR2: MNHEY and SMNVEV (reference sequence). CDR3 loop: CASSLSPDTQAFF. Written as DNA, the CDR3 is TGTGCCAGCAGTTTATCTCCAGATACCCAAGCTTTCTTT.

The CDR3 loop is CSASSLVLGDFMNTEAFF. The CDR3 coding sequence is TGCAGTGCTAGTAGCTTGGTCTTGGGGGACTTCATGAACACTGAAGCTTTCTTT. The J gene is TRBJ1-1, the V gene TRBV20-1; a possible D gene is TRBD1 (5 bases). Trimming left V 3 bases short and J 0 bases short, with 23 bases between. In germline, CDR1 is DFQATT, CDR2 SNEGSKA (reference sequence). This CDR3 is built from 18 residues.

The rearrangement joins TRBV10-3 to TRBJ2-3, with 7 bases aligning to TRBD1. CDR3 length: 15 amino acids. Germline V gene sequence: CDR1 ENHRY, CDR2 SYGVKD. V was pared by 4 bases and J by 4 bases, with 8 bases of the junction left unmatched. The CDR3 sequence: CAISGTGDFADTQYF. In DNA, the CDR3 is TGTGCCATCAGTGGGACAGGCGATTTCGCAGATACGCAGTATTTT.

V gene TRBV18 combines with J gene TRBJ2-3, with TRBD2 matching over 12 bases. Germline CDR1 and CDR2: KGHSH and LQKENI. The CDR3 spans 16 residues. Trimming took 5 bases from V and 0 from J; bases not matched to a gene: 3. CDR3 amino acids: CASSGGTSGSTDTQYF. The CDR3 DNA is TGTGCCAGCTCAGGCGGGACTAGCGGGAGCACAGATACGCAGTATTTT.

The rearrangement uses TRBV20-1 and TRBJ1-2; D ambiguous. The germline V and J ends were trimmed by 6 bases and 8 bases, with 10 bases remaining between them. CDR3 size: 10 residues. Per germline, CDR1 DFQATT and CDR2 SNEGSKA (reference sequence). CDR3 protein: CSAMWAGYTF. The CDR3 coding sequence is TGCAGTGCCATGTGGGCAGGCTACACCTTC.

V gene TRBV2 combines with J gene TRBJ1-4; maybe TRBD1 (6 bases). Germline CDR1 SNHLY, CDR2 FYNNEI. The CDR3 consists of 16 residues. Trimming pared 5 bases from V and 7 bases from J, leaving 20 bases between. The CDR3 DNA reads TGTGCCAGCAGTAGTTTTTTCGACAGGAACCTTGAAAAACTGTTTTTT. Amino acid sequence: CASSSFFDRNLEKLFF.

The DNA for the CDR3 is TGCGCCAGCAGCCCCCAGCGGTATACTACTTACAATGAGCAGTTCTTC. Translating it yields CASSPQRYTTYNEQFF. This chain uses TRBV4-1 with TRBJ2-1; tentatively, D is TRBD2 (5 bases). The CDR3 extends over 16 amino acids. V was trimmed by 4 bases and J by 4 bases, leaving 17 bases between them. Germline V lookup: CDR1 MGHRA, CDR2 YSYEKL.

V is TRBV3-1 (or the pseudogene TRBV3-2) and J is TRBJ2-5; possibly TRBD1 for D (5 bases). Germline V gene lookup returns CDR1 LGHDT and CDR2 YNNKEL (reference sequence). The length of the CDR3 is 16 residues. The germline V and J ends were trimmed by 3 bases and 5 bases, with 19 bases remaining between them. CDR3 coding DNA: TGTGCCAGCAGCCAGAGTTTAAGGGGTGTGAGGGAGACCCAGTACTTC. Translation: CASSQSLRGVRETQYF.

This chain's CDR3 is CASSQIRSRFATEAFF. DNA of the CDR3: TGTGCCAGCAGTCAAATCCGGAGCCGATTCGCCACTGAAGCTTTCTTT. This rearrangement joins TRBV28 to TRBJ1-1; D ambiguous. Between the trimmed V and J ends, which lost 5 bases and 4 bases, there was a span of 20 bases. Per the germline V gene, CDR1 is MDHEN and CDR2 is SYDVKM. The CDR3 is 16 amino acids.

The chain joins TRBV28 to TRBJ1-4; 8 nucleotides align to TRBD1. Germline CDR1 and CDR2: MDHEN and SYDVKM. This CDR3 comprises 15 residues. With 4 bases clipped from V and 8 bases from J, the junction kept 9 bases outside the gene matches. The CDR3 protein is CASSSGDRFYEKLFF. Written as DNA, the CDR3 is TGTGCCAGCAGTTCGGGGGACAGGTTTTACGAAAAACTGTTTTTT.

The gene calls are TRBV7-9 and TRBJ2-5, with 10 bases fitting TRBD1. The CDR3 runs 15 residues. The germline V gene encodes CDR1 SEHNR and CDR2 FQNEAQ (reference sequence). The trim removed 3 bases at V and 4 bases at J, leaving 5 bases unmatched. In DNA form, the CDR3 reads TGTGCCAGCAGCTTGTCTTGGACAGGGGGAGAGACCCAGTACTTC. This translates into CASSLSWTGGETQYF.

The chain recombines TRBV5-4 with TRBJ2-6, with TRBD1 as a possible D gene (6 bases). Germline-derived CDR1 and CDR2 are SGHNT and YYREEE (reference sequence). The CDR3 length is 16 residues. Deletions cut 4 bases from V and 4 bases from J, with 15 bases between. CDR3 amino acids: CASSRNTGSGANVLTF. The CDR3 nucleotides read TGTGCCAGCAGCCGCAACACAGGGAGCGGGGCCAACGTCCTGACTTTC.

The chain recombines TRBV29-1 with TRBJ1-3; D unclear. The CDR3 spans 11 residues. The ends were cut back, 4 bases at V and 6 bases at J, with 7 bases in the middle. CDR1 is SQVTM and CDR2 is ANQGSEA in the germline V gene. The CDR3: CSVVAVNTIYF. The DNA of the CDR3 is TGCAGCGTTGTGGCGGTAAACACCATATATTTT.

CDR3 residues: CASGLDSYYGYTF. In nucleotides, the CDR3 is TGTGCTAGTGGTTTGGACAGTTATTATGGCTACACCTTC. V and J are TRBV12-5 and TRBJ1-2; D is uncertain. Germline assignment: CDR1 LGHNT and CDR2 FRNRAP. Trimming pared 1 base from V and 5 bases from J, leaving 8 bases between. The CDR3 is made up of 13 amino acids.

The chain links TRBV2 to TRBJ1-1; D might be TRBD1 (6 bases). The ends were cut back, 1 base at V and 6 bases at J, with 12 bases in the middle. This CDR3 region has 14 residues. Looked up from germline, CDR1 is SNHLY and CDR2 is FYNNEI. CDR3 region: CASSEDRGAPEAFF. The CDR3 coding sequence is TGTGCCAGCAGTGAAGACCGGGGGGCCCCTGAAGCTTTCTTT.

This chain uses TRBV5-8 with TRBJ2-3; the match to TRBD2 covers 10 bases. The CDR3 length is 17 residues. The junction had 10 bases not matched to a gene; V was cut back by 4 bases and J by 2 bases. Germline V gene data show CDR1 as SGHTS and CDR2 as YDEGEE. Here the CDR3 DNA reads TGTGCCAGCAGCCTGCCTGGACTAGCGGTATACACAGATACGCAGTATTTT. This translates into CASSLPGLAVYTDTQYF.

The chain joins TRBV29-1 to TRBJ1-2; D is ambiguous. CDR3 length equals 13 residues. In germline, CDR1 is SQVTM, CDR2 ANQGSEA. Trimming stripped 4 bases from V and 4 bases from J, with 13 bases between. CDR3 sequence: CSVGQEGGYGYTF. The CDR3 DNA follows: TGCAGCGTTGGGCAGGAGGGAGGCTATGGCTACACCTTC.

This rearrangement joins TRBV6-1 to TRBJ1-3; D is undetermined. Germline values: CDR1 MNHNS, CDR2 SASEGT. V was shortened by 0 bases and J by 4 bases, with 13 bases between the two germline ends. The CDR3 length is 16 residues. CDR3 DNA: TGTGCCAGCAGTGAAGCGTGGAGGACGGCGGGAAACACCATATATTTT. Residues: CASSEAWRTAGNTIYF.

This chain uses TRBV10-3 with TRBJ2-1, with TRBD2 matching over 14 bases. This CDR3 has 16 amino acids. CDR1 and CDR2 from the germline V gene are ENHRY and SYGVKD. V was clipped by 10 bases and J by 0 bases; unmatched bases: 5. The CDR3 coding sequence is TGTGCCACCGGGACTAGCGGGAGTGGCTCCTACAATGAGCAGTTCTTC. This encodes CATGTSGSGSYNEQFF.

This clone was counted only a few times. This chain connects TRBV24-1 to TRBJ1-1; the D is unclear. V was shortened by 4 bases and J by 6 bases, with 11 bases between the two germline ends. The germline V gene has CDR1 KGHDR and CDR2 SFDVKD. This CDR3 contains 13 residues. CDR3 DNA sequence: TGTGCCACCAGTGACCGGGAAAGGCCTGAAGCTTTCTTT. This encodes CATSDRERPEAFF.

CDR3 DNA: TGTGCCAGCAGTCAGTCGGGGTCACCCCTCCACTTT. It yields the protein CASSQSGSPLHF. The chain carries TRBV7-2 and TRBJ1-6; D not certain. Per germline, CDR1 SGHTA and CDR2 FQGNSA. Trimming took 6 bases from V and 10 from J, leaving 10 bases between them. CDR3 length equals 12 residues.

The V call is TRBV20-1, the J call TRBJ1-2; D perhaps matches TRBD1 (5 bases). Deletions cut 3 bases from V and 5 bases from J, with 16 bases between. This CDR3 comprises 14 residues. Germline-derived CDR1 and CDR2 are DFQATT and SNEGSKA (reference sequence). CDR3 protein: CSASQGAYGYGYTF. Here the CDR3 DNA reads TGCAGTGCTAGTCAAGGGGCGTACGGATATGGCTACACCTTC.

V and J are TRBV27 and TRBJ1-5; TRBD1 aligns across 7 bases. Germline loops: CDR1 MNHEY, CDR2 SMNVEV (reference sequence). CDR3 length: 16 residues. Trimming cost V 6 bases and J 1 base; bases outside gene matches: 9. The CDR3: CASSPLPGGSNQPQHF. DNA for the CDR3: TGTGCCAGCAGCCCCTTGCCAGGGGGAAGCAATCAGCCCCAGCATTTT.